This TCR beta chain was sequenced for a study of T cell responses to AZD1222 COVID-19 vaccine. Germline V gives CDR1 MNHEY, CDR2 SVGEGT. V dropped 2 bases and J dropped 0 bases, with 10 bases sitting between them. The CDR3 contains 15 residues. Profiling relied on immunoSEQ multiplex PCR, and the TCRdb table lists in-frame clones only, not all of them. The profile shows 120,000 or so clones, 80% to 90% of them singletons. This clonotype originated in an adult in good health. The sequencing here drew on peripheral blood, taken on day 0 of AZD1222 vaccination. The chain recombines TRBV6-2 or TRBV6-3 with TRBJ1-2; D is undetermined. The DNA of the CDR3 is TGTGCCAGCAGTTACGCACAGCGAACTAACTATGGCTACACCTTC. This gives the protein CASSYAQRTNYGYTF.